Below are 18 T cell receptor beta chains sequenced from a single sample in a study of CD8+CD57+ T cells in acquired aplastic anemia. Both TCR beta VDJ combination and CDR3 sequence profiling were carried out. Genomic DNA was the template for this profiling. TCRdb itself ran the reads through MiXCR, one entry per CDR3 protein. The data show under 350,000 distinct CDR3 sequences, 56% seen once. The sample comprised sorted CD4+, CD8+, or CD8+CD57+ T cells (not recorded which) from PBMCs. These TCRs come from a human donor with severe aplastic anemia or a healthy control (not recorded which).

This clonotype was counted at least ten times. In DNA, the CDR3 is TGTGCCAGCAGCGACGGGACAAGGAACAATCAGCCCCAGCATTTT. Translated: CASSDGTRNNQPQHF. The chain carries TRBV11-2 and TRBJ1-5; a weak D match, TRBD1 (6 bases). V lost 5 bases, J lost 3 bases, and 14 bases lay in between. Germline V gene lookup returns CDR1 SGHAT and CDR2 FQNNGV. This CDR3 has 15 amino acids.

In its sample, this clonotype was seen many times. V gene TRBV9 combines with J gene TRBJ1-1; TRBD1 aligns across 8 bases. Germline V CDR1 and CDR2: SGDLS, YYNGEE. The CDR3 sequence is 14 residues long. V dropped 0 bases and J dropped 5; count of bases not matched to a gene: 3. The CDR3 spells CASSVAHRGTEAFF. As DNA, the CDR3 is TGTGCCAGCAGCGTAGCCCACAGGGGGACTGAAGCTTTCTTT. Together with reference TRBV9 and TRBJ1-1, the CDR3 gives the full variable domain: DSGVTQTPKHLITATGQRVTLRCSPRSGDLSVYWYQQSLDQGLQFLIQYYNGEERAKGNILERFSAQQFPDLHSELNLSSLELGDSALYFCASSVAHRGTEAFFGQGTRLTVV.

This clonotype was seen many times. The genes are TRBV9 and TRBJ1-2, with D perhaps TRBD1 (6 bases). Trimming took 0 bases from V and 4 from J, leaving 10 bases between them. The CDR3 is 14 residues long. From germline, CDR1 is SGDLS and CDR2 YYNGEE. The CDR3 sequence: CASSVETGLYGYTF. CDR3 DNA sequence: TGTGCCAGCAGCGTAGAAACAGGGCTCTATGGCTACACCTTC.

V usage is TRBV7-8 and J usage is TRBJ1-5; D remains ambiguous. The CDR3 totals 14 residues. V lost 6 bases and J 6 bases, leaving 15 bases between the germline ends. Germline V lookup: CDR1 SGHVS, CDR2 FQNEAQ. CDR3 amino acids: CASSFVSSRQPQHF. CDR3 bases: TGTGCCAGCAGTTTTGTCAGCTCTCGTCAGCCCCAGCATTTT.

The chain carries TRBV7-6 and TRBJ1-3; D remains ambiguous. This CDR3 comprises 12 residues. Germline V gene sequence: CDR1 SGHVS, CDR2 FNYEAQ. V was shortened by 6 bases and J by 3 bases, with 6 bases between the two germline ends. This CDR3 reads CASRGYGNTIYF. CDR3 in DNA: TGTGCCAGCAGGGGTTATGGAAACACCATATATTTT. Based on the CDR3 plus reference TRBV7-6 and TRBJ1-3, the full variable domain is GAGVSQSPRYKVTKRGQDVALRCDPISGHVSLYWYRQALGQGPEFLTYFNYEAQQDKSGLPNDRFSAERPEGSISTLTIQRTEQRDSAMYRCASRGYGNTIYFGEGSWLTVV.

The chain has TRBV9 and TRBJ2-2; 10 bases line up with TRBD2. CDR3 length: 17 amino acids. With 4 bases clipped from V and 7 bases from J, the junction kept 13 bases outside the gene matches. The germline V gene has CDR1 SGDLS and CDR2 YYNGEE. CDR3 nucleotide sequence: TGTGCCAGCAGCCCACCCGGTCTAGCGGGAGTTGGCGGGGAGCTGTTTTTT. This sequence encodes CASSPPGLAGVGGELFF. Full variable domain (outside the CDR3, taken from reference TRBV9 and TRBJ2-2): DSGVTQTPKHLITATGQRVTLRCSPRSGDLSVYWYQQSLDQGLQFLIQYYNGEERAKGNILERFSAQQFPDLHSELNLSSLELGDSALYFCASSPPGLAGVGGELFFGEGSRLTVL.

Only one count was recorded for this clonotype. This chain joins TRBV9 and TRBJ1-5; the D gene is possibly TRBD1 (6 bases). Between the trimmed V and J ends, which lost 3 bases and 6 bases, there was a span of 16 bases. Germline assignment: CDR1 SGDLS and CDR2 YYNGEE. The CDR3 is made up of 15 amino acids. The CDR3 spells CASSEGKGEAQPQHF. In DNA form, the CDR3 reads TGTGCCAGCAGCGAAGGTAAGGGGGAAGCTCAGCCCCAGCATTTT.

There are a few counts of this clonotype. In DNA, the CDR3 is TGTGCCAGCAGTGAAGCGCGACCCGTGGGCCTACCTGAAGCTTTCTTT. It yields the protein CASSEARPVGLPEAFF. The chain links TRBV2 to TRBJ1-1, with D hard to call. The V end was cut by 0 bases, the J end by 6 bases, with 17 bases between. This CDR3 spans 16 amino acids. Per germline, CDR1 SNHLY and CDR2 FYNNEI.

This clonotype was seen repeatedly, ten times or more. The chain uses TRBV6-5 and TRBJ1-1, with D unclear. Germline lookup yields CDR1 MNHEY and CDR2 SVGAGI. Trimming stripped 2 bases from V and 1 base from J, with 5 bases between. This CDR3 spans 13 amino acids. In nucleotides, the CDR3 is TGTGCCAGCAGTTACGGTGGGAACACTGAAGCTTTCTTT. Translation: CASSYGGNTEAFF.

This clonotype was seen many times. J is TRBJ2-7 and V is TRBV3-1; D not resolved. The germline V and J ends were trimmed by 4 bases and 3 bases, with 10 bases remaining between them. CDR3 length: 13 residues. The germline V gene encodes CDR1 LGHDT and CDR2 YNNKEL (reference sequence). CDR3 sequence (DNA): TGTGCCAGCAGCCCCGGCTGGGGCTACGAGCAGTACTTC. It yields the protein CASSPGWGYEQYF.

This clonotype was found a few times. The gene calls are TRBV10-3 and TRBJ1-2, with 9 bases identical to TRBD1. This CDR3 is built from 14 residues. Germline V CDR1 and CDR2: ENHRY, SYGVKD. Trimming cost V 0 bases and J 7 bases; bases outside gene matches: 3. The CDR3 reads CAISESGTGFGYTF. In DNA, the CDR3 is TGTGCCATCAGTGAGTCAGGGACAGGGTTTGGCTACACCTTC.

This clonotype has only one observation. The genes are TRBV9 and TRBJ2-6; D gene ambiguous. The CDR3 contains 15 residues. Between the trimmed V and J ends, which lost 4 bases and 0 bases, there was a span of 8 bases. Germline V gene lookup returns CDR1 SGDLS and CDR2 YYNGEE. The DNA of the CDR3 is TGTGCCAGCAGCACTCAGAGCTCTGGGGCCAACGTCCTGACTTTC. It encodes CASSTQSSGANVLTF. The entire variable domain, with the rest obtained from reference TRBV9 and TRBJ2-6, is as follows: DSGVTQTPKHLITATGQRVTLRCSPRSGDLSVYWYQQSLDQGLQFLIQYYNGEERAKGNILERFSAQQFPDLHSELNLSSLELGDSALYFCASSTQSSGANVLTFGAGSRLTVL.

This clonotype was detected many times. The rearrangement joins TRBV4-3 to TRBJ1-6; D unclear. Germline CDR1 and CDR2: LGHNA and YSLEER. V lost 2 bases, J lost 8 bases, and 10 bases lay in between. This CDR3 contains 14 residues. The CDR3 sequence: CASSQTTWDSPLHF. The CDR3 coding sequence is TGCGCCAGCAGCCAAACGACTTGGGATTCACCCCTCCACTTT.

The chain recombines TRBV20-1 with TRBJ2-1, with a weak D call TRBD1 (6 bases). The V and J ends lost 3 bases and 10 bases respectively, with 13 bases between them. The CDR3 consists of 12 residues. Germline V gene lookup returns CDR1 DFQATT and CDR2 SNEGSKA (reference sequence). The CDR3 DNA sequence: TGCAGTGCTAGTCCTGGACAGTACGAGCAGTTCTTC. This translates into CSASPGQYEQFF.

The rearrangement joins TRBV10-1 to TRBJ2-3, with TRBD1 identical over 7 bases. The J segment lost 6 bases and the V segment lost 4 bases, leaving 4 bases of the junction unmatched. The germline gives CDR1 WNHNN, CDR2 SYGVQD (reference sequence). The CDR3 length is 13 residues. The DNA of the CDR3 is TGCGCCAGCAGTGGTGACAGGGTGGATACGCAGTATTTT. It codes for CASSGDRVDTQYF.

The rearrangement links TRBV24-1 to TRBJ1-2; TRBD1 matches at 7 bases. The CDR3 spans 12 residues. V lost 6 bases and J lost 7; bases outside the gene matches: 4. Per germline, CDR1 KGHDR and CDR2 SFDVKD. In DNA form, the CDR3 reads TGTGCCACCAGTCAGGGGGAGCGTGGCTACACCTTC. The encoded protein is CATSQGERGYTF.

This chain uses TRBV4-1 with TRBJ2-7; D remains unclear. With 0 bases removed from V and 3 bases from J, the gap between germline ends came to 9 bases. The CDR3 consists of 14 residues. The germline V gene has CDR1 MGHRA and CDR2 YSYEKL. CDR3 region: CASSQEGSYYEQYF. CDR3 DNA: TGCGCCAGCAGCCAAGAGGGGTCCTACTACGAGCAGTACTTC.

The chain links TRBV4-1 to TRBJ1-1; D is ambiguous. Per germline, CDR1 MGHRA and CDR2 YSYEKL. The CDR3 sequence is 13 residues long. The V gene lost 1 base and the J gene lost 7 bases, with 10 bases spanning the gap. As DNA, the CDR3 is TGCGCCAGCAGCCAAGCACCAGGAGATGAAGCTTTCTTT. Translated, it gives CASSQAPGDEAFF.